The 22 T cell receptor beta chains below were found in one sample sequenced in a study of T-cell reconstitution after alpha-beta-depleted transplantation in children. Using unique molecular identifiers, the investigators prepared the TCRbeta library. TCRdb reprocessed the PCR reads with MiXCR, giving one entry per CDR3 protein. The table lists around 440,000 distinct CDR3 sequences, 10% to 13% of them singletons. The sequenced sample was PBMCs, obtained before TCRalphabeta/CD19-depleted stem cell transplant. The receptors shown here come from a child aged 2 to 15 with inherited bone marrow failure, due to receive a stem cell transplant.

This clonotype was picked up a small number of times. CDR3 nucleotides: TGTGCCAGCAGCTTAGAGAGGGATGAGCAGTTCTTC. It encodes CASSLERDEQFF. The chain employs TRBV7-4 and TRBJ2-1, with D tentatively TRBD2 (5 bases). This CDR3 is 12 amino acids long. CDR1 is SGHVT, CDR2 SQSDAQ, per germline. V shed 1 base and J shed 8 bases, with 6 bases lying between them.

This clonotype came up a few times. The genes are TRBV10-3 and TRBJ2-1; D possibly corresponds to TRBD2 (6 bases). The ends were cut back, 6 bases at V and 8 bases at J, with 14 bases in the middle. The CDR3 contains 13 residues. Looked up from germline, CDR1 is ENHRY and CDR2 is SYGVKD. CDR3 sequence reads: CAISREPPDEQFF. The CDR3 DNA reads TGTGCCATCAGCCGGGAGCCCCCCGATGAGCAGTTCTTC.

V is TRBV20-1 and J is TRBJ2-4, with a tentative D call TRBD2 (7 bases). CDR1 is DFQATT and CDR2 is SNEGSKA in the germline V gene (reference sequence). CDR3 size: 16 residues. Trimming took 4 bases from V and 9 from J, leaving 25 bases between them. This CDR3 is CSAIKRDIGGLGIQYF. DNA for the CDR3: TGCAGTGCTATTAAGCGGGACATCGGAGGTTTAGGCATTCAGTACTTC.

This clonotype was detected ten times or more. J is TRBJ2-3 and V is TRBV6-5, with 8 bases lining up with TRBD2. This CDR3 region has 16 residues. J lost 10 bases, V lost 4 bases, and 16 bases had no gene match. In germline, CDR1 is MNHEY, CDR2 SVGAGI. The CDR3, as DNA: TGTGCCAGCAGTTCCCGGGAGGGCCAAAGGTCCAAGGCGCAGTATTTT. Protein product: CASSSREGQRSKAQYF.

This clonotype showed up just once. This clone may be a read error of a much larger clone one base away. The rearrangement links TRBV20-1 to TRBJ2-7, with D possibly TRBD1 on 5 matching bases. V lost 0 bases, J lost 5 bases, and 17 bases lay in between. The CDR3 has 15 amino acids. Germline assignment: CDR1 DFQATT and CDR2 SNEGSKA (reference sequence). DNA of the CDR3: TGCAGTGCTAGAGATCGGGCGAGGACATGGCACGAGCAGTACTTC. Translated, it gives CSARDRARTWHEQYF.

V usage is TRBV6-1 and J usage is TRBJ2-5, with D unclear. Germline loops: CDR1 MNHNS, CDR2 SASEGT. Trimming removed 5 bases at V and 5 bases at J, with 18 bases between. CDR3 length equals 15 residues. The CDR3 sequence is CASSPLIRPGETQYF. DNA of the CDR3: TGTGCCAGCAGTCCCTTGATAAGGCCCGGGGAGACCCAGTACTTC.

This chain joins TRBV20-1 and TRBJ1-3; D gene unclear. The germline V gene has CDR1 DFQATT and CDR2 SNEGSKA (reference sequence). The CDR3 has 14 amino acids. V shed 5 bases and J shed 4 bases, with 15 bases lying between them. Here the CDR3 DNA reads TGCAGTGCTGAGCCCGGACTTGGGGGAAACACCATATATTTT. Translation: CSAEPGLGGNTIYF.

This clonotype appeared many times. V and J are TRBV6-5 and TRBJ2-7; 9 positions agree with TRBD1. The CDR3 consists of 16 residues. CDR1 is MNHEY, CDR2 SVGAGI, per germline. V lost 2 bases to trimming and J lost 1 base; unmatched junction nucleotides: 6. The CDR3 region has the DNA TGTGCCAGCAGTTACGGGGCAGGGACAGGGTCCTACGAGCAGTACTTC. Amino acid sequence: CASSYGAGTGSYEQYF.

This clonotype was found many times. The CDR3 DNA reads as TGTGCCAGTAGTAGGTCATCTCGGGCCGACTCCTACAATGAGCAGTTCTTC. The encoded protein is CASSRSSRADSYNEQFF. The chain uses TRBV19 and TRBJ2-1; D call uncertain. The V end lost 4 bases, the J end lost 0 bases, and 16 bases lay between the germline ends. This CDR3 region has 17 residues. Germline V gene lookup returns CDR1 LNHDA and CDR2 SQIVND (reference sequence).

This clonotype was seen repeatedly, ten times or more. This chain connects TRBV28 to TRBJ2-2, with 7 bases matching TRBD1. Germline values: CDR1 MDHEN, CDR2 SYDVKM. This CDR3 spans 15 amino acids. Trimming took 1 base from V and 12 from J; bases not matched to a gene: 11. This CDR3 reads CASSLLGTGEGKLFF. DNA of the CDR3: TGTGCCAGCAGTTTATTAGGCACAGGGGAAGGAAAGCTGTTTTTT. Looking up the rest from reference TRBV28 and TRBJ2-2 gives the full variable domain: DVKVTQSSRYLVKRTGEKVFLECVQDMDHENMFWYRQDPGLGLRLIYFSYDVKMKEKGDIPEGYSVSREKKERFSLILESASTNQTSMYLCASSLLGTGEGKLFFGEGSRLTVL.

This clonotype has at least ten counts. The rearrangement joins TRBV6-1 to TRBJ1-1; D is perhaps TRBD1 (5 bases). This CDR3 is 10 amino acids long. V lost 8 bases and J lost 11, with 12 bases in between. Germline V gives CDR1 MNHNS, CDR2 SASEGT. CDR3 in DNA: TGTGCCAGCGGGGACCTCGTCGCTTTCTTT. Protein product: CASGDLVAFF.

The sample holds many counts of this clonotype. The chain is built from TRBV7-2 and TRBJ2-1; D ambiguous. The CDR3 has 13 amino acids. The ends were cut back, 5 bases at V and 5 bases at J, with 10 bases in the middle. Germline loops: CDR1 SGHTA, CDR2 FQGNSA. The CDR3 spells CASSRGRDNEQFF. CDR3 coding DNA: TGTGCCAGCAGCCGAGGACGGGACAATGAGCAGTTCTTC.

This clonotype was recorded many times. The V and J genes are TRBV5-1 and TRBJ2-1; TRBD2 might be the D (5 bases). The CDR3 runs 13 residues. From germline, CDR1 is SGHRS and CDR2 YFSETQ. The ends were cut back, 4 bases at V and 6 bases at J, with 11 bases in the middle. CDR3 sequence (DNA): TGCGCCAGCAGCATACTAGGCCCCAATGAGCAGTTCTTC. Protein: CASSILGPNEQFF.

This clonotype has only a few counts. The J gene is TRBJ2-7, the V gene TRBV4-3; D is perhaps TRBD2 (6 bases). This CDR3 comprises 14 residues. Germline CDR1 and CDR2: LGHNA and YSLEER. The germline V and J ends were trimmed by 1 base and 3 bases, with 10 bases remaining between them. The CDR3 bases are TGCGCCAGCAGCCAAGCGGATAGCGGCTACGAGCAGTACTTC. This codes for CASSQADSGYEQYF.

This clonotype was detected ten times or more. V and J are TRBV29-1 and TRBJ2-1; perhaps TRBD1 as D (6 bases). V lost 5 bases and J 2 bases, leaving 13 bases between the germline ends. The germline V gene encodes CDR1 SQVTM and CDR2 ANQGSEA. The CDR3 contains 14 residues. The CDR3 sequence: CSVSSWTAYNEQFF. CDR3 sequence (DNA): TGCAGCGTTTCCTCCTGGACAGCCTACAATGAGCAGTTCTTC.

This clonotype was recorded a few times. The chain couples TRBV6-5 to TRBJ2-7, with 7 nucleotides matching TRBD2. V was clipped by 5 bases and J by 6 bases; unmatched bases: 13. The CDR3 has 15 residues. Looked up from germline, CDR1 is MNHEY and CDR2 is SVGAGI. The chain's CDR3 is CASSNLGLKIPEQYF. The CDR3 DNA reads TGTGCCAGCAGTAACCTGGGACTAAAAATTCCCGAGCAGTACTTC.

This clonotype has a count of ten or more. The chain combines TRBV3-1 with TRBJ2-7; 7 positions agree with TRBD1. V was clipped by 4 bases and J by 1 base; unmatched bases: 1. This CDR3 is built from 13 residues. Germline CDR1 reads LGHDT; CDR2 reads YNNKEL (reference sequence). The CDR3 coding sequence is TGTGCCAGCAGCCGCAGGGGGTCCTACGAGCAGTACTTC. Translating gives CASSRRGSYEQYF.

A note on this clonotype: A read error is possible here, since a much larger clone lies one base away. The chain joins TRBV6-1 to TRBJ2-7, with D tentatively TRBD2 (7 bases). Between the trimmed V and J ends, which lost 6 bases and 5 bases, there was a span of 17 bases. The CDR3 has 14 residues. Germline assignment: CDR1 MNHNS and CDR2 SASEGT. The CDR3 DNA follows: TGTGCCAGCAGCCCCAGGCAAGGGGGGGACGAGCAGTACTTC. This codes for CASSPRQGGDEQYF.

At least ten counts were recorded for this clonotype. This chain connects TRBV12-3 or TRBV12-4 to TRBJ2-1; D not certain. The CDR3 has 13 residues. V lost 7 bases to trimming and J lost 2 bases, with 9 bases between them. The CDR3 nucleotides are TGTGCCAGCACTAGTGGAACCTACAATGAGCAGTTCTTC. It yields the protein CASTSGTYNEQFF.

There are many counts of this clonotype. DNA for the CDR3: TGCAGTGCCTACAGGGACACTGAAGCTTTCTTT. Translated, it gives CSAYRDTEAFF. This chain uses TRBV20-1 with TRBJ1-1; D possibly corresponds to TRBD1 (6 bases). Germline V gene lookup returns CDR1 DFQATT and CDR2 SNEGSKA (reference sequence). V lost 6 bases and J 3 bases, leaving 8 bases between the germline ends. This CDR3 is 11 amino acids long.

This clonotype was observed at least ten times. The chain carries TRBV20-1 and TRBJ1-3, with D possibly being TRBD1 (6 bases). Germline V CDR1 and CDR2: DFQATT, SNEGSKA (reference sequence). The CDR3 runs to 14 residues. V was trimmed by 7 bases and J by 0 bases, leaving 13 bases between them. The CDR3 sequence: CSVPDRTSGNTIYF. The DNA for the CDR3 is TGCAGTGTTCCGGACAGAACCTCTGGAAACACCATATATTTT.

The V call is TRBV20-1, the J call TRBJ2-3, with D maybe TRBD1 (6 bases). Germline V gene data show CDR1 as DFQATT and CDR2 as SNEGSKA (reference sequence). The CDR3 contains 14 residues. V lost 1 base and J lost 0, with 8 bases in between. The CDR3 DNA reads TGCAGTGCTAGAGTGCAGGGGAGCACAGATACGCAGTATTTT. Translation: CSARVQGSTDTQYF.